The next 19 T cell receptor beta chains were all read from a single sample in a study of regulatory T cells in long-lasting Graves disease. Assembly of TCR beta libraries relied on iRepertoire HTBI primers together with Arm-PCR of CDR3 regions. TCRdb independently ran MiXCR on the multiplex PCR reads; one entry per CDR3 protein. The sample records about 470,000 distinct CDR3 sequences, roughly 16% being singletons. Time point denoted: newly diagnosed GD, antithyroid drugs for less than 3 months. PBMC RNA served as the TCR library source. The same sample was also used in a study of T cells in Graves' hyperthyroidism and ophthalmopathy.

The sequencing used peripheral blood mononuclear cells (PBMCs), collected at new diagnosis, from a patient treated with antithyroid drugs. These TCRs come from a middle-aged man with Graves disease.

This clonotype was observed many times. This chain connects TRBV12-3 or TRBV12-4 to TRBJ1-5, with a possible D match to TRBD1 (5 bases). CDR3 length: 12 residues. Trimming shortened V by 8 bases and J by 7 bases, and 12 bases separated the two germline ends. CDR3 nucleotide sequence: TGTGCCAGCGGACAACCTTGGCAGCCCCAGCATTTT. This encodes CASGQPWQPQHF.

This clonotype was detected only a few times. The rearrangement joins TRBV5-5 to TRBJ2-1; TRBD2 aligns across 12 bases. The germline V gene has CDR1 SGHKS and CDR2 YYEKEE (reference sequence). This CDR3 has 16 residues. V was clipped by 2 bases and J by 9 bases; unmatched bases: 9. CDR3 DNA: TGTGCCAGCAGCTTTCTAGCGGGAGGGCCAGGGGCTGAGCAGTTCTTC. This encodes CASSFLAGGPGAEQFF.

The gene calls are TRBV14 and TRBJ2-1; maybe TRBD1 (5 bases). Germline V gives CDR1 SGHDN, CDR2 FVKESK. The V end was cut by 3 bases, the J end by 0 bases, with 12 bases between. The CDR3 sequence is 16 residues long. CDR3 DNA: TGTGCCAGCAGCCATAGTAGGGGCTACTCCTACAATGAGCAGTTCTTC. Translation: CASSHSRGYSYNEQFF.

This clonotype was seen repeatedly, ten times or more. The chain is built from TRBV12-3 or TRBV12-4 and TRBJ2-5, with D perhaps given as TRBD1 or TRBD2 (5 bases each). V was pared by 3 bases and J by 1 base, with 12 bases between. The length of the CDR3 is 15 residues. The CDR3 loop reads CASSFGGVVQETQYF. For the CDR3, the DNA is TGTGCCAGCAGTTTTGGGGGAGTCGTCCAAGAGACCCAGTACTTC.

This clonotype was detected a few times. The chain joins TRBV18 to TRBJ1-2; weak D call: TRBD1 (5 bases). CDR1 and CDR2 (germline): KGHSH, LQKENI. V gave up 3 bases and J gave up 4 bases, with 15 bases separating them. The CDR3 length is 15 residues. In nucleotides, the CDR3 is TGTGCCAGCTCACCCCTGCCGGACAAGGGCTATGGCTACACCTTC. As protein: CASSPLPDKGYGYTF.

The V gene is TRBV6-1, the J gene TRBJ1-3, with D possibly matching TRBD1 (6 bases). This CDR3 is 15 amino acids long. CDR1 is MNHNS, CDR2 SASEGT, per germline. Deletions cut 3 bases from V and 4 bases from J, with 13 bases between. The CDR3, as DNA: TGTGCCAGCAGTGACCGGGGGGGGCGCGGAAACACCATATATTTT. This gives the protein CASSDRGGRGNTIYF.

The table lists this clonotype with many counts. The rearrangement uses TRBV3-1 and TRBJ1-1; possible D gene TRBD1, 6 bases. Germline V gene data show CDR1 as LGHDT and CDR2 as YNNKEL (reference sequence). Trimming pared 7 bases from V and 10 bases from J, leaving 13 bases between. The CDR3 is 11 amino acids. Written as DNA, the CDR3 is TGTGCCAGCACCCACCAGGGGCGAGCTTTCTTT. Amino acids: CASTHQGRAFF.

J is TRBJ1-3 and V is TRBV5-1, with TRBD1 as a possible D gene (5 bases). The V gene lost 4 bases and the J gene lost 4 bases, with 12 bases spanning the gap. Germline CDR1 and CDR2: SGHRS and YFSETQ. The CDR3 spans 14 residues. The CDR3 region is CASSLRVGGNTIYF. The CDR3 DNA is TGCGCCAGCAGCCTCAGGGTTGGAGGAAACACCATATATTTT.

This clonotype was counted only a few times. This rearrangement joins TRBV30 to TRBJ2-7; 14 bases map to TRBD2. V lost 3 bases and J lost 5; bases outside the gene matches: 15. Germline V gene lookup returns CDR1 GTSNPN and CDR2 SVGIG (reference sequence). The CDR3 is made up of 18 amino acids. CDR3 sequence: CAWRGLSGTSGSVHEQYF. CDR3 in DNA: TGTGCCTGGAGGGGACTTTCCGGGACTAGCGGGAGCGTCCACGAGCAGTACTTC.

This clonotype has only a few counts. The chain carries TRBV10-3 and TRBJ2-7; TRBD1 matches at 7 bases. This CDR3 contains 15 residues. The trim removed 5 bases at V and 3 bases at J, leaving 10 bases unmatched. The germline gives CDR1 ENHRY, CDR2 SYGVKD. The CDR3 DNA reads as TGTGCCATCAGTACCTTCGGGACAGTGGGCTACGAGCAGTACTTC. Protein: CAISTFGTVGYEQYF.

This clonotype was picked up many times. CDR3 sequence (DNA): TGTGCCAGCAGTTTAAGAGTACAATTGGGGGATGAGCAGTTCTTC. Its protein is CASSLRVQLGDEQFF. V gene TRBV12-3 or TRBV12-4 combines with J gene TRBJ2-1; D tentatively fits TRBD1 or TRBD2 (5 bases each). There are 15 residues in the CDR3. The V end lost 2 bases, the J end lost 8 bases, and 16 bases lay between the germline ends.

A word on this clonotype: One end of the junction fails to match germline, which may point to a read error. The chain carries TRBV6-4 and TRBJ2-2; TRBD1 agrees at 9 bases. This CDR3 comprises 16 residues. Germline V gene sequence: CDR1 MRHNA, CDR2 SNTAGT. CDR3 DNA sequence: TGTGCCAGCAGTTACTCCCGGACAGGGGCCGCCGGGGAGCTGTTTTTT. Protein: CASSYSRTGAAGELFF.

This clonotype occurred many times. This sequence joins TRBV18 and TRBJ2-5; possible D gene TRBD2, 6 bases. Trimming shortened V by 2 bases and J by 4 bases, and 11 bases separated the two germline ends. Germline V CDR1 and CDR2: KGHSH, LQKENI. The CDR3 totals 14 residues. The CDR3 DNA sequence: TGTGCCAGCTCACCATCTCCCGGGAGAGAGACCCAGTACTTC. It codes for CASSPSPGRETQYF.

Notes on this clonotype: A much larger clone is a single base away; this may be a read error. This rearrangement joins TRBV12-3 or TRBV12-4 to TRBJ2-7; D is uncertain. There are 11 residues in the CDR3. The V gene lost 5 bases and the J gene lost 2 bases, with 4 bases spanning the gap. CDR3 DNA: TGTGCCAGCAGTGCCGCCTACGAGCAGTACTTC. Translation gives CASSAAYEQYF.

This clonotype was picked up a small number of times. The chain is built from TRBV6-1 and TRBJ1-1, with D possibly TRBD1 on 6 matching bases. V was shortened by 3 bases and J by 5 bases, with 16 bases between the two germline ends. Germline CDR1 MNHNS, CDR2 SASEGT. This CDR3 has 15 residues. This CDR3 reads CASSELTGYGTEAFF. DNA for the CDR3: TGTGCCAGCAGTGAGCTTACAGGGTATGGTACTGAAGCTTTCTTT.

This chain links TRBV28 with TRBJ1-5, with TRBD1 matching over 11 bases. J gave up 7 bases and V 10 bases, and 9 bases lay outside the gene matches. This CDR3 is 14 amino acids long. Germline-derived CDR1 and CDR2 are MDHEN and SYDVKM. CDR3 coding DNA: TGTGCCACTCAGAGGGGACAGGGGGAGCAGCCCCAGCATTTT. It yields the protein CATQRGQGEQPQHF. The whole variable domain, filled in from reference TRBV28 and TRBJ1-5, reads DVKVTQSSRYLVKRTGEKVFLECVQDMDHENMFWYRQDPGLGLRLIYFSYDVKMKEKGDIPEGYSVSREKKERFSLILESASTNQTSMYLCATQRGQGEQPQHFGDGTRLSIL.

The CDR3: CASSRLAGEGNSYEQYF. The CDR3 bases are TGTGCCAGCAGCCGACTAGCGGGAGAAGGGAACTCCTACGAGCAGTACTTC. The chain uses TRBV7-9 and TRBJ2-7; 12 nucleotides agree with TRBD2. Germline lookup yields CDR1 SEHNR and CDR2 FQNEAQ (reference sequence). CDR3 length: 17 residues. The V segment lost 5 bases and the J segment 0 bases; nucleotides outside the gene matches: 8.

This clonotype showed up many times. The chain has TRBV5-1 and TRBJ2-1; possibly TRBD1 for D (6 bases). Per germline, CDR1 SGHRS and CDR2 YFSETQ. Deletions cut 4 bases from V and 10 bases from J, with 15 bases between. CDR3 length: 13 residues. The CDR3 bases are TGCGCCAGCAGCAGAAACAGGGCGGAAGAGCAGTTCTTC. This gives the protein CASSRNRAEEQFF.

This clonotype was seen ten or more times. The chain links TRBV27 to TRBJ1-1; no firm D call. From germline, CDR1 is MNHEY and CDR2 SMNVEV (reference sequence). V gave up 6 bases and J gave up 0 bases, with 11 bases separating them. The CDR3 is 14 amino acids. CDR3 nucleotides: TGTGCCAGCAGGCCCGCGGGATTGAACACTGAAGCTTTCTTT. This encodes CASRPAGLNTEAFF.